This T cell receptor (beta chain) was recovered during a study of a mutant IDH1 vaccine in newly diagnosed glioma. This table comes from immunoSEQ multiplex PCR, and its TCRdb copy is limited to in-frame clones, with some not included. This sample has tens of thousands of clones, with around nine tenths found just once. Deletions cut 1 base from V and 8 bases from J, with 6 bases between. The CDR3 is 13 residues long. The germline V gene encodes CDR1 SGHVS and CDR2 FQNEAQ. Time point in this sample: baseline, week 1 (first vaccination visit). The sample's treatment: pre-vaccination baseline after standard-of-care therapy. Diagnosis in the donors showed new WHO grade 3 or 4 astrocytomas that were IDH1-mutant and ATRX-lost.

The TCR originated in a woman aged 40 to 55 with glioma. This chain links TRBV7-8 with TRBJ1-6; no reliable D call. The sequencing used PBMCs, collected from a glioma patient treated with radiotherapy, temozolomide or both. CDR3 sequence reads: CASSLGDYSPLHF. The CDR3 nucleotides read TGTGCCAGCAGCTTAGGAGACTATTCACCCCTCCACTTT.